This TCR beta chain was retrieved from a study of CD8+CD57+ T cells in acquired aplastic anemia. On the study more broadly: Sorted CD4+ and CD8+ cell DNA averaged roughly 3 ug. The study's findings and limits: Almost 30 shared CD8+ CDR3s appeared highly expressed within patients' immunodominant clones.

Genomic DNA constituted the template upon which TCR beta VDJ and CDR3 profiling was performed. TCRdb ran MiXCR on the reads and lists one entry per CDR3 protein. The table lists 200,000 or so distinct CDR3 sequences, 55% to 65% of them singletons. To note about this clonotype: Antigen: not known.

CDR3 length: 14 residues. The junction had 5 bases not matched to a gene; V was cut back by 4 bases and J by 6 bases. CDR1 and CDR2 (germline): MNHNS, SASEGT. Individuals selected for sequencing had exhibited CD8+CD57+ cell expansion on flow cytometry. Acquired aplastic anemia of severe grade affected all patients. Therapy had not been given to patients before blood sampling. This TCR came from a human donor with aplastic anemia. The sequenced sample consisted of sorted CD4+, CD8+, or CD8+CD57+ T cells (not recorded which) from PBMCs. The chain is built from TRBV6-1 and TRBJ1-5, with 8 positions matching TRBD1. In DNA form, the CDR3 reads TGTGCCAGCAGTGGCAGGGGGCATAGTCAGCCCCAGCATTTT. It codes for CASSGRGHSQPQHF.